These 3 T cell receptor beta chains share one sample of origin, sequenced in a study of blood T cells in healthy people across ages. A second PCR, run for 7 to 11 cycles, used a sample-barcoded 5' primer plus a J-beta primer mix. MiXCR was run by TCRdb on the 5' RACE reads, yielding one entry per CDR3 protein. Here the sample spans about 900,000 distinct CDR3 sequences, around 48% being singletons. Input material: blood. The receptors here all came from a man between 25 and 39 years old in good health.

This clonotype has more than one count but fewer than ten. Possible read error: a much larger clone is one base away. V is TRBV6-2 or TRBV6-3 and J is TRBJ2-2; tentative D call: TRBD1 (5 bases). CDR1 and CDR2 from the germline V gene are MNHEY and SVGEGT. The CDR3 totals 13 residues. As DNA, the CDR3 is TGTGCCTGCAGTTATACAGGCACCGGGGAGCTGTTTTTT. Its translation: CACSYTGTGELFF.

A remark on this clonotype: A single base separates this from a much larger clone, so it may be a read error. CDR3 sequence (DNA): TGCGCCAGCAGCCAAGATACAGGGGGTGCCGATAGCGATCAGCCCCAGCATTTT. Translated: CASSQDTGGADSDQPQHF. The gene calls are TRBV4-1 and TRBJ1-5; TRBD1 matches 8 bases. Germline-derived CDR1 and CDR2 are MGHRA and YSYEKL. The CDR3 loop spans 18 amino acids.

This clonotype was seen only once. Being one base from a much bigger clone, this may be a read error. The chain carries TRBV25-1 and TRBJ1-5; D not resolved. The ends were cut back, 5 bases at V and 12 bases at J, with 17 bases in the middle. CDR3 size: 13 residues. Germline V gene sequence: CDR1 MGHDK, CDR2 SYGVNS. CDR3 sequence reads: CASSRVVGELQHF. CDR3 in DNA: TGTGCCAGCAGTCGAGTAGTTGGAGAGCTCCAGCATTTT.